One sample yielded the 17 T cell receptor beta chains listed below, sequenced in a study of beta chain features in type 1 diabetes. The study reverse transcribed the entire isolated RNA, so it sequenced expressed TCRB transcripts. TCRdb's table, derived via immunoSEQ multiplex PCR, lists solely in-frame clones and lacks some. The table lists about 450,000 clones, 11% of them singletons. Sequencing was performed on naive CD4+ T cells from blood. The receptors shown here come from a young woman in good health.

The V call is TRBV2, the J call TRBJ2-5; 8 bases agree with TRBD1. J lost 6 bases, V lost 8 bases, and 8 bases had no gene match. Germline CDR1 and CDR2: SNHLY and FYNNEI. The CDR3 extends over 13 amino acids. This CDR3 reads CASGQGALKTQYF. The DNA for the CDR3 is TGTGCCAGCGGGCAGGGGGCTTTAAAGACCCAGTACTTC.

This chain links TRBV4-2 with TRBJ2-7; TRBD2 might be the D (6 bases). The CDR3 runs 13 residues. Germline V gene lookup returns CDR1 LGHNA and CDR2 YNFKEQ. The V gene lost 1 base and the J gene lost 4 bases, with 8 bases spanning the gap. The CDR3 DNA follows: TGTGCCAGCAGCCAAGCGACTAGTTACGAGCAGTACTTC. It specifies CASSQATSYEQYF.

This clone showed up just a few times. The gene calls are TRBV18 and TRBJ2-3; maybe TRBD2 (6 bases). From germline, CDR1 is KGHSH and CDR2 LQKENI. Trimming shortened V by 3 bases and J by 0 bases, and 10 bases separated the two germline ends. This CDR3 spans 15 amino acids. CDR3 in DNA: TGTGCCAGCTCACCGGACGGGACTAGCACAGATACGCAGTATTTT. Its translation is CASSPDGTSTDTQYF.

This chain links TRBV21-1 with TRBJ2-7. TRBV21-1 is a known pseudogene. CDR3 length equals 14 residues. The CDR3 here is CASCRALSSYEQYV. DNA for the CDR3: TGTGCCAGCTGCCGGGCCTTGAGCTCCTACGAGCAGTACGTC.

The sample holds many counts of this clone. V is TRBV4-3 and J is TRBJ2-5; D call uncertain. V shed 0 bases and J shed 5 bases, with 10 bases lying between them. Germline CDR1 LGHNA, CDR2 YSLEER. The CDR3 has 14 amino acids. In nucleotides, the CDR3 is TGCGCCAGCAGCCAAGATTTCGGTTCCGAGACCCAGTACTTC. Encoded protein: CASSQDFGSETQYF.

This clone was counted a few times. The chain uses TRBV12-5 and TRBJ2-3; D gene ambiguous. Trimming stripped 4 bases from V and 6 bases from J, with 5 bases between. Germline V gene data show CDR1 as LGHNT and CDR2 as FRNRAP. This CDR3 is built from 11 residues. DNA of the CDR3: TGTGCTAGTGGTTCTATTGATACGCAGTATTTT. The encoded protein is CASGSIDTQYF.

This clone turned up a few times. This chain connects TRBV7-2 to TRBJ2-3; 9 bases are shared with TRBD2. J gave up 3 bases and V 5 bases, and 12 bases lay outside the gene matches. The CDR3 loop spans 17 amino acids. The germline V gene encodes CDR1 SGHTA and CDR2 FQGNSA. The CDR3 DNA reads TGTGCCAGCAGCCAGAGATTTAGCGGGGGAGCGACAGATACGCAGTATTTT. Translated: CASSQRFSGGATDTQYF.

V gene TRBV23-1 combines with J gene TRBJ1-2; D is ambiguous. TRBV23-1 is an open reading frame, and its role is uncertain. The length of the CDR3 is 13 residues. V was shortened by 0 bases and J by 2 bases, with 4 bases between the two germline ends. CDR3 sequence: CASSQSKNYGYTF. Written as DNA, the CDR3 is TGCGCCAGCAGTCAATCCAAGAACTATGGCTACACCTTC.

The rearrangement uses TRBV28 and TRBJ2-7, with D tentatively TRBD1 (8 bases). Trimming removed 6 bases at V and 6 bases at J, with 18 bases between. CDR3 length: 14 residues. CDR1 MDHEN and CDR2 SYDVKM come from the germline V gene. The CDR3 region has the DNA TGTGCCAGCAGACCGACGACAGGGGAGGGCGAGCAGTACGTC. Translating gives CASRPTTGEGEQYV.

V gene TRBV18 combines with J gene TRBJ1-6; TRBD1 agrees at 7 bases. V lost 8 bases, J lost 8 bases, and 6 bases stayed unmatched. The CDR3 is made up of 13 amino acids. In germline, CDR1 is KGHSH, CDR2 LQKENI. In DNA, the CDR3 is TGTGCCAGCGGACAGGCAGGGGATTCACCCCTCCACTTT. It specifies CASGQAGDSPLHF.

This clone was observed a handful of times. CDR3 nucleotide sequence: TGTGCCTGGAGTGCTGGACAGGGGGACACTGAAGCTTTCTTT. Its translation: CAWSAGQGDTEAFF. V is TRBV30 and J is TRBJ1-1; TRBD1 matches at 10 bases. After removal of 1 base from V and 3 bases from J, the junction contained 2 bases not matched to a gene. The CDR3 loop spans 14 amino acids. Germline V lookup: CDR1 GTSNPN, CDR2 SVGIG (reference sequence).

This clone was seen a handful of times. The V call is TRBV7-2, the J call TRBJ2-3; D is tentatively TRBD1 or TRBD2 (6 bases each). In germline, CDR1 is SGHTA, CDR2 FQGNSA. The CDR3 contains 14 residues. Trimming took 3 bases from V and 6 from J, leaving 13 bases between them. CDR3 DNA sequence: TGTGCCAGCAGCTTTGAGGGGGGCCGGGATACGCAGTATTTT. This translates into CASSFEGGRDTQYF.

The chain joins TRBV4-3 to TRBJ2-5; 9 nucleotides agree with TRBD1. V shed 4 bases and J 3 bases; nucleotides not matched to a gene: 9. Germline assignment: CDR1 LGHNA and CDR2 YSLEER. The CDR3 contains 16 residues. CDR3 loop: CASSLGSRTGEETQYF. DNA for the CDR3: TGCGCCAGCAGCCTCGGATCCCGGACAGGGGAAGAGACCCAGTACTTC.

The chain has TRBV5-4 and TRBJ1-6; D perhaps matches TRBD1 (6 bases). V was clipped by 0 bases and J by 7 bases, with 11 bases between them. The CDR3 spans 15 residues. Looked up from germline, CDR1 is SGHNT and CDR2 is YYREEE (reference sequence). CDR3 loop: CASSLDGQLNSPLHF. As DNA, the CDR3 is TGTGCCAGCAGCTTGGACGGACAGCTAAATTCACCCCTCCACTTT.

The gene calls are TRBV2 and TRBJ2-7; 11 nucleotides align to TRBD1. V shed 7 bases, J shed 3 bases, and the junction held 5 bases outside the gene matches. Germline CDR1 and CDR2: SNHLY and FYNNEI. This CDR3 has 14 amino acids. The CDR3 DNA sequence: TGTGCCAGCACCCGGACAGGGGGCTTCTACGAGCAGTACTTC. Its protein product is CASTRTGGFYEQYF. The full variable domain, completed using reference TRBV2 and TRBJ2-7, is EPEVTQTPSHQVTQMGQEVILRCVPISNHLYFYWYRQILGQKVEFLVSFYNNEISEKSEIFDDQFSVERPDGSNFTLKIRSTKLEDSAMYFCASTRTGGFYEQYFGPGTRLTVT.

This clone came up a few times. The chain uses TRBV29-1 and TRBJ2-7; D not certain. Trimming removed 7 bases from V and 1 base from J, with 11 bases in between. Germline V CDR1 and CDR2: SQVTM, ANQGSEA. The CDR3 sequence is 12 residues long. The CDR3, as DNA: TGCAGCGCCTGGACGGTATCCTACGAGCAGTACTTC. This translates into CSAWTVSYEQYF.

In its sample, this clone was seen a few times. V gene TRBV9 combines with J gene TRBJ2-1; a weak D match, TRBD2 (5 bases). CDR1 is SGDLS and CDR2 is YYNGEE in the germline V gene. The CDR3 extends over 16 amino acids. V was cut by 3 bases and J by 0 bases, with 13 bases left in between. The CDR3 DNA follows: TGTGCCAGCAGCGCCCGAGGGCGAAGCTCCTACAATGAGCAGTTCTTC. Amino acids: CASSARGRSSYNEQFF.